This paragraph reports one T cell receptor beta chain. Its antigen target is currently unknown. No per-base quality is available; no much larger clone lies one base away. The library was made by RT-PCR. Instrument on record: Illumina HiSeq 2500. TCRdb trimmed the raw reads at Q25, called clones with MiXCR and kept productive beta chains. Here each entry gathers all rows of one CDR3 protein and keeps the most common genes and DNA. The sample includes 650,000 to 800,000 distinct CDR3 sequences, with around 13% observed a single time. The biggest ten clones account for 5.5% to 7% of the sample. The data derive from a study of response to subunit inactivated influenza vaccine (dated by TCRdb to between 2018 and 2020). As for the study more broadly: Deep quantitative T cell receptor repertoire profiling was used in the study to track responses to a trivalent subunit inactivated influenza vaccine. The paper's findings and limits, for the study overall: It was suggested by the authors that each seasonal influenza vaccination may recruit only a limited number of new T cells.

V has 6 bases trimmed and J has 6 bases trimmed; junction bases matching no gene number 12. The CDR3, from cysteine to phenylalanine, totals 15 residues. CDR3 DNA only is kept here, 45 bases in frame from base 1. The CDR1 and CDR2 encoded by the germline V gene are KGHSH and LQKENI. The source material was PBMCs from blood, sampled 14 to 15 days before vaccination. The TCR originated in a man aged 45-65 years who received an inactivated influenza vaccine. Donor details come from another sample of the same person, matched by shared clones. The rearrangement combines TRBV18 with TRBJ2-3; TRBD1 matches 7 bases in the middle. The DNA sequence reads TGTGCCAGCTCCGTACAGGGGCCCCGCGGGGATACGCAGTATTTT. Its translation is CASSVQGPRGDTQYF.